This T cell receptor beta chain was recorded in a study of blood T cell repertoires in COVID-19. Study as a whole: Acute-phase and convalescent COVID-19 samples originated in the United States, Italy and Spain. PBMCs, B-cell-depleted T cells, or T cells provided the cDNA or gDNA that made up the material.

V gave up 2 bases and J gave up 8 bases, with 13 bases separating them. The germline gives CDR1 MNHEY, CDR2 SMNVEV (reference sequence). The CDR3 runs to 14 residues. This clone was seen only once. This table comes from immunoSEQ multiplex PCR, and its TCRdb copy is limited to in-frame clones, with some not included. This sample yields about 150,000 clones, of which more than 80% are seen a single time; approximately 3% belongs to the top ten. This clonotype was obtained from a woman aged 55 to 70 with active COVID-19. The chain is built from TRBV27 and TRBJ2-1; D might be TRBD2 (7 bases). The material sequenced was peripheral blood. CDR3 DNA sequence: TGTGCCAGCAGTTTAAGGGGGAGGGCCGATGAGCAGTTCTTC. It specifies CASSLRGRADEQFF.